This T cell receptor beta chain was identified during a study of shared clonotypes between healthy human individuals. The V end was cut by 2 bases, the J end by 3 bases, with 2 bases between. The CDR3 is made up of 11 amino acids. CDR1 and CDR2 from the germline V gene are LNHNV and YYDKDF (reference sequence). Some clones are missing from TCRdb's copy, which holds only in-frame ones; the method was immunoSEQ multiplex PCR. Among roughly 2,300,000 clones listed, 80% to 95% were seen once. A note on this clone: The sample carries other DNA sequences with the same CDR3.

What was sequenced was naive CD4+ T cells from PBMCs. The subset was: CD45RA+ positively selected. The TCR was taken from a man younger than 35 in good health. Some clones in this sample may be carry-over from other donors' samples. The chain joins TRBV15 to TRBJ2-7, with D unresolved. CDR3 amino acids: CATSRNYEQYF. CDR3 DNA: TGTGCCACCAGCAGAAACTACGAGCAGTACTTC.